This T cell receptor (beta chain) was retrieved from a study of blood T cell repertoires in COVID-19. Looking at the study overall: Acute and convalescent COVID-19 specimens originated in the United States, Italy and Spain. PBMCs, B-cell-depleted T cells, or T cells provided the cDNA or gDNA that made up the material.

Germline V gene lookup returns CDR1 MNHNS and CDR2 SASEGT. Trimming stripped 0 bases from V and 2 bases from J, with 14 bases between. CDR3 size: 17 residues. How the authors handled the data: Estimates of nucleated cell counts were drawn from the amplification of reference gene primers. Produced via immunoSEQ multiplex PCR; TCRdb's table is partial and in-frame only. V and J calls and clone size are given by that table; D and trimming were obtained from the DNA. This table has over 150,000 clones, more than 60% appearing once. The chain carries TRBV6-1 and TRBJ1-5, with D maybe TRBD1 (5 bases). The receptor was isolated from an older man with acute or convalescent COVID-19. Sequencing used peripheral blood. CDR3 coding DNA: TGTGCCAGCAGTGAAGCTTCAGGGAGGGGAGGCAATCAGCCCCAGCATTTT. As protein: CASSEASGRGGNQPQHF.